This entry is about one TCR beta chain. The antigen is not known. This sample is drawn from a study of shared clonotypes between healthy human individuals. Overall study context: Serving as donors were a couple of women and three men, whose ages spanned 18 to 49. Overall study findings and caveats: Sampling covered nothing but blood. Tissue TCR repertoires likely differ from those found in blood.

The repertoire was sequenced with immunoSEQ multiplex PCR; TCRdb's copy has only in-frame clones and lacks some. The repertoire has hundreds of thousands of clones, roughly 80% of them found once; the top ten carry roughly 13%. V lost 6 bases and J lost 7; bases outside the gene matches: 10. Germline lookup yields CDR1 SGHRS and CDR2 YFSETQ. This CDR3 is 16 amino acids long. This clonotype was sampled from a woman between 40 and 55 years old in good health. Some clones in this sample may be carry-over from other donors' samples. This chain links TRBV5-1 with TRBJ2-1, with 13 bases that match TRBD2. What was sequenced was PBMCs. The CDR3 spells CASTEPGLAGSNEQFF. CDR3 sequence (DNA): TGCGCCAGCACAGAACCGGGACTAGCGGGGTCTAATGAGCAGTTCTTC.